Listed here are 20 T cell receptor beta chains from one sample, sequenced in a study of blood T cell repertoires in COVID-19. Data came from immunoSEQ multiplex PCR; TCRdb stores just in-frame clones and leaves some out. The sample shows a few hundred thousand clones, under 90% of them seen only once. The sequencing input was peripheral blood. Receptors were obtained from a woman under 30 with acute or convalescent COVID-19.

The chain couples TRBV7-9 to TRBJ2-7; TRBD1 matches 7 bases. From germline, CDR1 is SEHNR and CDR2 FQNEAQ (reference sequence). J lost 6 bases, V lost 1 base, and 9 bases had no gene match. The CDR3 sequence is 15 residues long. The CDR3 coding sequence is TGTGCCAGCAGCTTAGTTGCAGGGGGTGGCGGCGAGCAGTACTTC. It encodes CASSLVAGGGGEQYF.

V gene TRBV20-1 combines with J gene TRBJ1-1; a weak D match, TRBD1 (5 bases). CDR1 and CDR2 (germline): DFQATT, SNEGSKA (reference sequence). The CDR3 contains 14 residues. Trimming cost V 3 bases and J 5 bases, with 16 bases left between them. This CDR3 reads CSASREGAGTEAFF. Here the CDR3 DNA reads TGCAGTGCTAGTCGGGAAGGGGCGGGAACTGAAGCTTTCTTT.

The chain recombines TRBV28 with TRBJ1-2; tentatively, D is TRBD1 (5 bases). V gave up 5 bases and J gave up 1 base, with 14 bases separating them. In germline, CDR1 is MDHEN, CDR2 SYDVKM. The CDR3 has 15 residues. Written as DNA, the CDR3 is TGTGCCAGCAGTGCTCACCAGGGTTTTAACTATGGCTACACCTTC. Encoded protein: CASSAHQGFNYGYTF.

The genes are TRBV28 and TRBJ2-7, with unresolved D. V shed 4 bases and J shed 5 bases, with 18 bases lying between them. This CDR3 has 15 amino acids. Germline V CDR1 and CDR2: MDHEN, SYDVKM. CDR3 in amino acids: CASSSGAGRWDEQYF. The CDR3 DNA reads as TGTGCCAGCAGTTCCGGCGCAGGTCGTTGGGACGAGCAGTACTTC.

Here the CDR3 reads CASSSRDYTYEQYF. In nucleotides, the CDR3 is TGCGCCAGCAGCTCGAGGGACTACACCTACGAGCAGTACTTC. The chain combines TRBV5-1 with TRBJ2-7; 7 bases are shared with TRBD2. Germline lookup yields CDR1 SGHRS and CDR2 YFSETQ. The CDR3 runs to 14 residues. Trimming cost V 3 bases and J 2 bases; bases outside gene matches: 5.

The chain uses TRBV12-3 or TRBV12-4 and TRBJ1-1; 9 bases are a match to TRBD1. Trimming took 7 bases from V and 10 from J; bases not matched to a gene: 4. CDR3 length: 11 amino acids. CDR3: CASTRTGVAFF. The CDR3 DNA sequence: TGTGCCAGCACCCGGACAGGGGTAGCTTTCTTT.

The chain uses TRBV12-3 or TRBV12-4 and TRBJ1-2, with no clear D. Trimming removed 5 bases from V and 3 bases from J, with 10 bases in between. This CDR3 has 13 amino acids. The CDR3 loop is CASSPRGDYGYTF. The DNA of the CDR3 is TGTGCCAGCAGTCCCCGGGGAGACTATGGCTACACCTTC.

CDR3 bases: TGTGCCAGCAGCTTAGCCGACAGGCCGGTGGCTGGCTACACCTTC. It codes for CASSLADRPVAGYTF. The genes are TRBV7-9 and TRBJ1-2; tentative D call: TRBD1 (6 bases). CDR1 is SEHNR, CDR2 FQNEAQ, per germline (reference sequence). This CDR3 has 15 amino acids. Trimming stripped 0 bases from V and 7 bases from J, with 15 bases between.

The V gene is TRBV6-1, the J gene TRBJ1-5; 8 positions match TRBD1. V lost 3 bases to trimming and J lost 2 bases; unmatched junction nucleotides: 6. Germline V gives CDR1 MNHNS, CDR2 SASEGT. The CDR3 extends over 16 amino acids. The CDR3 DNA sequence: TGTGCCAGCAGTGAGGCAGGGGGCACCGGCAATCAGCCCCAGCATTTT. This translates into CASSEAGGTGNQPQHF.

This clone was counted once. V is TRBV10-3 and J is TRBJ2-5; the match to TRBD2 covers 14 bases. The CDR3 spans 17 residues. V shed 4 bases, J shed 0 bases, and the junction held 4 bases outside the gene matches. In germline, CDR1 is ENHRY, CDR2 SYGVKD. CDR3 in amino acids: CAISVKGLAGDQETQYF. The CDR3 DNA sequence: TGTGCCATCAGTGTAAAGGGACTAGCGGGAGACCAAGAGACCCAGTACTTC.

The V gene is TRBV27, the J gene TRBJ1-2; D perhaps matches TRBD1 (6 bases). Germline V gene sequence: CDR1 MNHEY, CDR2 SMNVEV (reference sequence). Trimming left V 1 base short and J 3 bases short, with 12 bases between. The CDR3 runs to 15 residues. The CDR3 DNA reads TGTGCCAGCAGTTTATGGGCAGGGGCGGACTATGGCTACACCTTC. It specifies CASSLWAGADYGYTF.

The chain recombines TRBV6-5 with TRBJ2-7, with D possibly TRBD1 on 6 matching bases. This CDR3 has 15 residues. V was pared by 0 bases and J by 2 bases, with 11 bases between. Germline V gene data show CDR1 as MNHEY and CDR2 as SVGAGI. The CDR3 is CASSYSNQGPYEQYF. In DNA form, the CDR3 reads TGTGCCAGCAGTTACTCGAACCAGGGGCCCTACGAGCAGTACTTC.

This clone was counted between two and nine times. The chain joins TRBV5-4 to TRBJ2-5, with TRBD2 matching over 12 bases. This CDR3 comprises 16 residues. Germline trimming cut 5 bases from V and 5 bases from J; bases unmatched to any gene: 10. Germline V gene data show CDR1 as SGHNT and CDR2 as YYREEE (reference sequence). This CDR3 reads CASSHMTSGSAETQYF. The CDR3 DNA reads TGTGCCAGCAGTCATATGACTAGCGGGAGTGCGGAGACCCAGTACTTC.

The rearrangement links TRBV21-1 to TRBJ2-7; TRBD2, the table's D call, lacks a check against the DNA. TRBV21-1 constitutes a pseudogene. The CDR3 sequence is 13 residues long. The CDR3: CARRGGRFHEQYF. The CDR3, as DNA: TGTGCCAGGAGGGGGGGGCGGTTCCACGAGCAGTACTTC.

The chain has TRBV25-1 and TRBJ1-2; TRBD1 matches 10 bases. Per the germline V gene, CDR1 is MGHDK and CDR2 is SYGVNS. V shed 5 bases and J 8 bases; nucleotides not matched to a gene: 8. The CDR3 runs 14 residues. The CDR3 sequence is CASSFGQGVGGYTF. The CDR3 coding sequence is TGTGCCAGCAGTTTCGGACAGGGGGTTGGGGGCTACACCTTC.

This clone appeared once. The gene calls are TRBV5-5 and TRBJ1-5; 10 nucleotides align to TRBD1. Germline V CDR1 and CDR2: SGHKS, YYEKEE (reference sequence). V lost 3 bases and J lost 0; bases outside the gene matches: 6. The CDR3 extends over 17 amino acids. CDR3 DNA: TGTGCCAGCAGCTCCGGGACAGGGGCTTATAGCAATCAGCCCCAGCATTTT. Its translation: CASSSGTGAYSNQPQHF.

The chain couples TRBV6-5 to TRBJ2-7, with 8 bases lining up with TRBD1. The CDR3 totals 14 residues. The germline gives CDR1 MNHEY, CDR2 SVGAGI. The trim removed 6 bases at V and 6 bases at J, leaving 10 bases unmatched. The CDR3 loop reads CASSPGQGLVEQYF. The DNA of the CDR3 is TGTGCCAGCAGCCCCGGACAGGGATTGGTCGAGCAGTACTTC.

The V and J genes are TRBV9 and TRBJ1-3; D unclear. The CDR3 is 15 residues long. Deletions cut 0 bases from V and 1 base from J, with 8 bases between. Germline CDR1 SGDLS, CDR2 YYNGEE. CDR3 region: CASSVVGGSGNTIYF. CDR3 bases: TGTGCCAGCAGCGTAGTAGGAGGTTCTGGAAACACCATATATTTT.

The count of this clone is one. The chain employs TRBV7-2 and TRBJ1-6; unclear D gene. Per the germline V gene, CDR1 is SGHTA and CDR2 is FQGNSA. This CDR3 is 14 amino acids long. V was shortened by 1 base and J by 7 bases, with 8 bases between the two germline ends. CDR3 amino acids: CASSLVGVNSPLHF. The CDR3 DNA is TGTGCCAGCAGCTTAGTGGGAGTAAATTCACCCCTCCACTTT.

V usage is TRBV7-2 and J usage is TRBJ2-1, with 9 bases fitting TRBD1. The CDR3 contains 14 residues. Losses at the gene ends were 4 bases for V and 6 bases for J; bases not matched to a gene: 4. The germline gives CDR1 SGHTA, CDR2 FQGNSA. The CDR3 is CASSSQGAGNEQFF. CDR3 DNA sequence: TGTGCCAGCAGCTCACAGGGGGCTGGCAATGAGCAGTTCTTC.